This entry features one T cell receptor (beta chain) sequence. Its specificity is not known. The germline CDR1 and CDR2 sequences are MNHEY and SVGAGI. The CDR3 runs 11 residues. V lost 7 bases and J lost 11; bases outside the gene matches: 5. These data originate in a study of blood T cells in healthy people across ages. General observations from the study: In long-lived donors, naive CD4+ cell counts and diversity exceeded those of aged donors. Correlation between TCR beta diversity and naive T cell percentage was strong.

Through a sample-barcoded 5' primer and a J-beta primer mix, a second PCR was run for roughly 6 to 11 cycles. Each cDNA molecule was tagged by a template-switch adaptor that had 12 random nucleotides. Using its own MiXCR run on the 5' RACE reads, TCRdb lists one record per CDR3 protein. In the table there are under 950,000 distinct CDR3 sequences, about 20% of which are singletons. The material sequenced was blood. The chain carries TRBV6-5 and TRBJ2-1; 7 positions match TRBD2. The source is a man aged 70 or older in good health. Here the CDR3 reads CASTGGMQQFF. Here the CDR3 DNA reads TGTGCCAGCACCGGGGGGATGCAGCAGTTCTTC.